This T cell receptor (beta chain) was sequenced for a study of T cell repertoires in cytomegalovirus infection (dated by TCRdb to between 2018 and 2021). About the investigation overall: Donor HLA type was relevant to the analysis, because carriage of CMV infection together with the matching HLA type was indicated by public TCR beta signatures.

Regarding this clonotype: The antigen it binds to is not known. One base away there is no much larger clone; base qualities are not given.

The CDR3 contains 16 residues, cysteine and phenylalanine counted. The entry retains the CDR3 DNA only, 48 bases that are in frame from base 1. The junction carries 15 bases between V and J, which are trimmed by 1 base and 0 bases respectively. For CDR1 and CDR2, the germline V gene (reference sequence) lists DFQATT and SNEGSKA. Sequencing took place on an Illumina HiSeq 1500. The public sequencing data were trimmed at Q25 with fastp and processed into clonotypes with MiXCR by TCRdb, which kept only in-frame beta chains. CDR3 protein sequences are deduplicated, and each keeps its most common genes and DNA. Across this sample there are approximately 630,000 distinct CDR3 sequences, with more than 20% seen only once. The ten largest clones capture roughly 8% of the sample. Overall results and qualifications from the work: The ex vivo response was dominated by HLA-C-restricted CMV-specific TCR beta clonotypes, which also provided the single most frequent clonotype in two of eight donors. In both this cohort and an independent cohort of 352 donors, the cumulative frequency of public TCR beta family members distinguished carriers of CMV infection plus the relevant HLA type.

The chain is assembled from TRBV20-1 and TRBJ1-2; the D gene lacks a confident call. The sequence came from a human donor in good health (CMV status not recorded). Some clones in this sample may be carry-over from other donors' samples. The sample was CD8+ T cells from PBMCs. The sequence in DNA is TGCAGTGCTAGAGTAGAGGGCAGTGTTCCTAACTATGGCTACACCTTC. Its protein reads: CSARVEGSVPNYGYTF.